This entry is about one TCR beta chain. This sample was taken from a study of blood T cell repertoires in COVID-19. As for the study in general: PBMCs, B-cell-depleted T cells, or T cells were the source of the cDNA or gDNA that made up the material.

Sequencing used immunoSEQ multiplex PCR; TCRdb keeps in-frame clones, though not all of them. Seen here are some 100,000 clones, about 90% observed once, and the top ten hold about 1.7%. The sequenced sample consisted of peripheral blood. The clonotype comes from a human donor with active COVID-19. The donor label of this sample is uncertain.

The CDR3 is CASSLESTRLNTYEQYF. The CDR3 DNA reads as TGCGCCAGCAGCTTGGAATCTACTAGGCTCAACACCTACGAGCAGTACTTC. This chain connects TRBV5-1 to TRBJ2-7, with D tentatively TRBD2 (5 bases). V shed 0 bases and J shed 2 bases, with 18 bases lying between them. The CDR3 loop spans 17 amino acids. Germline V gene data show CDR1 as SGHRS and CDR2 as YFSETQ.